The 21 T cell receptor beta chains listed next were all sequenced from one sample in a study of CD8+ T cells in alopecia areata. Sequencing templates came from extracted RNA that was reverse transcribed into cDNA. The protocol was immunoSEQ multiplex PCR, while the TCRdb copy is restricted to in-frame clones and leaves out a portion. The sample gives 90,000 to 130,000 clones, 55% to 60% of which show up once; 20% to 25% is in the top ten. The sample comprised NKG2D-low CD8+ T cells sorted from blood. All receptors come from a human donor with alopecia areata.

This clone has only a few counts. The rearrangement links TRBV28 to TRBJ2-2; 7 bases align to TRBD1. This CDR3 region has 14 residues. The J segment lost 5 bases and the V segment lost 8 bases, leaving 8 bases of the junction unmatched. Germline V lookup: CDR1 MDHEN, CDR2 SYDVKM. Here the CDR3 DNA reads TGTGCCAGCTCCGGGACAGACCTTACCGGGGAGCTGTTTTTT. This codes for CASSGTDLTGELFF.

The chain carries TRBV4-1 and TRBJ2-1; D not resolved. Looked up from germline, CDR1 is MGHRA and CDR2 is YSYEKL. V dropped 0 bases and J dropped 3 bases, with 9 bases sitting between them. The CDR3 is made up of 15 amino acids. The DNA for the CDR3 is TGCGCCAGCAGCCAAGAAGAGAGATTCTACAATGAGCAGTTCTTC. It yields the protein CASSQEERFYNEQFF.

The chain combines TRBV6-6 with TRBJ2-1, with D perhaps matching TRBD1 (5 bases). Trimming took 7 bases from V and 1 from J, leaving 11 bases between them. The germline V gene has CDR1 MNHNY and CDR2 SVGAGI (reference sequence). This CDR3 has 14 amino acids. CDR3 DNA sequence: TGTGCCAGCACCCGAACAGGTTCCTACAATGAGCAGTTCTTC. Its protein product is CASTRTGSYNEQFF.

The chain has TRBV7-9 and TRBJ1-1; D unresolved. CDR1 SEHNR and CDR2 FQNEAQ come from the germline V gene (reference sequence). There are 15 residues in the CDR3. The V end was cut by 4 bases, the J end by 0 bases, with 12 bases between. This chain's CDR3 is CASSSSMGMNTEAFF. CDR3 DNA: TGTGCCAGCAGCTCCTCGATGGGGATGAACACTGAAGCTTTCTTT.

This clone is a singleton in its sample. One junction end disagrees with the germline gene, perhaps due to a read error. This chain connects TRBV27 to TRBJ2-1; the match to TRBD1 covers 8 bases. There are 13 residues in the CDR3. Per the germline V gene, CDR1 is MNHEY and CDR2 is SMNVEV (reference sequence). CDR3 residues: CASSLTGGHERFF. The CDR3 DNA reads TGTGCCAGCAGTCTAACAGGGGGGCATGAGCGGTTCTTC.

This chain uses TRBV9 with TRBJ1-5, with D uncertain. CDR1 is SGDLS, CDR2 YYNGEE, per germline. This CDR3 has 17 amino acids. Trimming pared 0 bases from V and 0 bases from J, leaving 13 bases between. The CDR3 here is CASSVGPAIDSNQPQHF. CDR3 sequence (DNA): TGTGCCAGCAGCGTAGGGCCAGCAATCGATAGCAATCAGCCCCAGCATTTT.

This chain uses TRBV27 with TRBJ2-5, with 9 bases lining up with TRBD2. The CDR3 length is 16 residues. The V segment lost 3 bases and the J segment 0 bases; nucleotides outside the gene matches: 5. Germline loops: CDR1 MNHEY, CDR2 SMNVEV (reference sequence). The CDR3 sequence: CASSLNAGGNQETQYF. The CDR3 DNA reads as TGTGCCAGCAGTTTGAACGCGGGAGGGAACCAAGAGACCCAGTACTTC.

The gene calls are TRBV27 and TRBJ2-7, with D perhaps being TRBD1 or TRBD2 (6 bases each). From germline, CDR1 is MNHEY and CDR2 SMNVEV (reference sequence). The CDR3 sequence is 14 residues long. V lost 3 bases, J lost 3 bases, and 12 bases lay in between. CDR3 nucleotide sequence: TGTGCCAGCAGTTTCGGGGGCATGAGCTACGAGCAGTACTTC. Protein sequence: CASSFGGMSYEQYF.

This rearrangement joins TRBV29-1 to TRBJ2-1; 13 positions match TRBD2. CDR3 size: 16 residues. The V gene end was trimmed by 7 bases and the J gene end by 6 bases; junction bases not matched to a gene: 12. CDR1 SQVTM and CDR2 ANQGSEA come from the germline V gene. The CDR3 spells CSAEGLLAGGSNEQFF. CDR3 nucleotide sequence: TGCAGCGCCGAGGGATTACTAGCGGGAGGGAGCAATGAGCAGTTCTTC.

V and J are TRBV28 and TRBJ2-1, with D possibly TRBD2 on 6 matching bases. Trimming pared 2 bases from V and 4 bases from J, leaving 9 bases between. The V gene's germline CDR1 is MDHEN and CDR2 SYDVKM. The CDR3 spans 14 residues. The CDR3 loop is CASSLLRGYNEQFF. In nucleotides, the CDR3 is TGTGCCAGCAGTTTACTTCGGGGGTACAATGAGCAGTTCTTC.

This chain uses TRBV27 with TRBJ2-5; TRBD1 is a possible D gene (6 bases). This CDR3 comprises 16 residues. The V end lost 10 bases, the J end lost 3 bases, and 24 bases lay between the germline ends. Germline CDR1 MNHEY, CDR2 SMNVEV (reference sequence). Here the CDR3 reads CANYPFWQGLKETQYF. CDR3 coding DNA: TGTGCCAACTACCCTTTTTGGCAGGGGCTAAAAGAGACCCAGTACTTC.

The chain uses TRBV2 and TRBJ2-1; D is uncertain. Germline CDR1 is SNHLY and CDR2 is FYNNEI. This CDR3 has 10 residues. With 6 bases removed from V and 8 bases from J, the gap between germline ends came to 5 bases. The CDR3 reads CASRFDEQFF. The CDR3 coding sequence is TGTGCCAGCAGATTCGATGAGCAGTTCTTC.

This clone has just one count. V gene TRBV6-1 combines with J gene TRBJ2-2; a possible D gene is TRBD2 (5 bases). Per the germline V gene, CDR1 is MNHNS and CDR2 is SASEGT. Trimming pared 1 base from V and 5 bases from J, leaving 17 bases between. The CDR3 length is 17 residues. DNA for the CDR3: TGTGCCAGCAGTGAAGAACCTATAGTTTCGGGAACCGGGGAGCTGTTTTTT. It yields the protein CASSEEPIVSGTGELFF.

The chain employs TRBV6-1 and TRBJ1-3; D gene ambiguous. With 4 bases removed from V and 8 bases from J, the gap between germline ends came to 3 bases. CDR3 length equals 10 residues. CDR1 is MNHNS, CDR2 SASEGT, per germline. CDR3: CASSGDTIYF. CDR3 bases: TGTGCCAGCAGTGGCGACACCATATATTTT.

This clone was recorded once. The genes are TRBV4-1 and TRBJ1-2; TRBD1 matches at 8 bases. Germline V gene data show CDR1 as MGHRA and CDR2 as YSYEKL. The CDR3 consists of 16 residues. After removal of 2 bases from V and 2 bases from J, the junction contained 7 bases not matched to a gene. The CDR3 coding sequence is TGCGCCAGCAGCCAAACCCCGGGACAGGTGAACTATGGCTACACCTTC. This gives the protein CASSQTPGQVNYGYTF.

The chain joins TRBV14 to TRBJ2-5; TRBD1 might be the D (6 bases). The CDR3 contains 13 residues. The germline CDR1 and CDR2 sequences are SGHDN and FVKESK. V was shortened by 6 bases and J by 1 base, with 9 bases between the two germline ends. CDR3 coding DNA: TGTGCCAGCAGGACCAGGGGCCAAGAGACCCAGTACTTC. Residues: CASRTRGQETQYF.

The CDR3 region has the DNA TGTGCCAGCAGCTTGGGTCTGGGAGTGAACACTGAAGCTTTCTTT. The encoded protein is CASSLGLGVNTEAFF. The rearrangement uses TRBV4-2 and TRBJ1-1; D remains ambiguous. Germline V lookup: CDR1 LGHNA, CDR2 YNFKEQ. The CDR3 has 15 residues. V was cut by 5 bases and J by 0 bases, with 13 bases left in between.

This chain connects TRBV27 to TRBJ2-5, with unresolved D. This CDR3 comprises 12 residues. Trimming stripped 2 bases from V and 3 bases from J, with 4 bases between. The germline V gene encodes CDR1 MNHEY and CDR2 SMNVEV (reference sequence). CDR3 DNA: TGTGCCAGCAGTTTAAAGAAAGAGACCCAGTACTTC. This encodes CASSLKKETQYF.

This chain uses TRBV6-5 with TRBJ2-4; TRBD1 agrees at 7 bases. Germline trimming cut 5 bases from V and 6 bases from J; bases unmatched to any gene: 1. The CDR3 is 12 amino acids. From germline, CDR1 is MNHEY and CDR2 SVGAGI. The CDR3 sequence: CASSRDRNIQYF. CDR3 bases: TGTGCCAGCAGTAGGGACAGAAACATTCAGTACTTC.

The chain uses TRBV28 and TRBJ1-2, with 7 bases aligning to TRBD1. Germline V gene lookup returns CDR1 MDHEN and CDR2 SYDVKM. The CDR3 totals 15 residues. The V gene end was trimmed by 5 bases and the J gene end by 2 bases; junction bases not matched to a gene: 8. DNA for the CDR3: TGTGCCAGCAGTGAGGTGACAGGGCCCAACTATGGCTACACCTTC. It specifies CASSEVTGPNYGYTF.

This clone was counted only a few times. This chain's CDR3 is CASSDPGQRNYGYTF. As DNA, the CDR3 is TGTGCCAGCAGCGATCCGGGACAAAGGAATTATGGCTACACCTTC. J is TRBJ1-2 and V is TRBV9; maybe TRBD1 (6 bases). This CDR3 contains 15 residues. The V and J ends lost 3 bases and 5 bases respectively, with 17 bases between them. Germline CDR1 and CDR2: SGDLS and YYNGEE.